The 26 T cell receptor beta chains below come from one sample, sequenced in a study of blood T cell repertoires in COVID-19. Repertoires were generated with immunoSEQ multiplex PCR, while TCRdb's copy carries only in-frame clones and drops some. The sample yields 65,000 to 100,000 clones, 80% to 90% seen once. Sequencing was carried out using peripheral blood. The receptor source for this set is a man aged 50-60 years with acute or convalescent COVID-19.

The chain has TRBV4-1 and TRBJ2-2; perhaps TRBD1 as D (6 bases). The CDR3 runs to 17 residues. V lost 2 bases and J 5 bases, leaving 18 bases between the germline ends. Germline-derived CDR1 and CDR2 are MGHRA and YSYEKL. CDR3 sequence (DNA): TGCGCCAGCAGCCAACCACCGGCCGGGACATTTACCGGGGAGCTGTTTTTT. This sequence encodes CASSQPPAGTFTGELFF.

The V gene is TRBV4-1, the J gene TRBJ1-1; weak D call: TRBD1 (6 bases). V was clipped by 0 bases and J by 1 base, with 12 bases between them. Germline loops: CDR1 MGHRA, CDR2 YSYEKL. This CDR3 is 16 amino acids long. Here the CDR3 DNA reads TGCGCCAGCAGCCAAGATAGCGACAGGAGGAACACTGAAGCTTTCTTT. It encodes CASSQDSDRRNTEAFF.

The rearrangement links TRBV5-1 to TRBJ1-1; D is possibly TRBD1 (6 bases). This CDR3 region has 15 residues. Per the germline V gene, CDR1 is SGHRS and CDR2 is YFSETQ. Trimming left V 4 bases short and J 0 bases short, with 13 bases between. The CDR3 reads CASSANTGLNTEAFF. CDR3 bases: TGCGCCAGCAGCGCGAACACAGGGTTGAACACTGAAGCTTTCTTT.

CDR3 coding DNA: TGTGCCAGCAGTCGAGTAACGAAAAACACCATATATTTT. As protein: CASSRVTKNTIYF. The V call is TRBV6-2 or TRBV6-3, the J call TRBJ1-3; D remains ambiguous. Germline CDR1 reads MNHEY; CDR2 reads SVGEGT. The CDR3 runs 13 residues. Trimming removed 5 bases at V and 6 bases at J, with 11 bases between.

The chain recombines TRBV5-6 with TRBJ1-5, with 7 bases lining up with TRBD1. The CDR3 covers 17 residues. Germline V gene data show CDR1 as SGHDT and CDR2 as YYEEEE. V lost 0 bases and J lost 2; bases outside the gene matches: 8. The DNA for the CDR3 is TGTGCCAGCAGCTTGGCGACAGGGATTAGGGGCAATCAGCCCCAGCATTTT. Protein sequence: CASSLATGIRGNQPQHF.

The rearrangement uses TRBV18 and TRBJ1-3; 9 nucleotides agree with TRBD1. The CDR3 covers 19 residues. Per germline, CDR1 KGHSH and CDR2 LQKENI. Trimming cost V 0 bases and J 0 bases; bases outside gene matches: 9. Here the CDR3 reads CASSPPGQGWRSSGNTIYF. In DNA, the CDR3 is TGTGCCAGCTCACCACCGGGACAGGGCTGGCGGAGCTCTGGAAACACCATATATTTT.

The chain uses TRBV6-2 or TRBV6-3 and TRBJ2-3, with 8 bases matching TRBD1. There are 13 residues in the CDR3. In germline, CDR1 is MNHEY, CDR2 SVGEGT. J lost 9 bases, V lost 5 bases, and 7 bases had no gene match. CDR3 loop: CASSGGTGRTQYF. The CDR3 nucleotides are TGTGCCAGCAGTGGAGGGACAGGCAGAACGCAGTATTTT.

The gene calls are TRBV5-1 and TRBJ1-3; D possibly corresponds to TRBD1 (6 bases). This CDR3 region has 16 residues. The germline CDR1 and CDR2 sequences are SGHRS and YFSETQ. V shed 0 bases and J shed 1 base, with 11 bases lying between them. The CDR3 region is CASSLDGQGSGNTIYF. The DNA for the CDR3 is TGCGCCAGCAGCTTGGACGGCCAGGGGTCTGGAAACACCATATATTTT.

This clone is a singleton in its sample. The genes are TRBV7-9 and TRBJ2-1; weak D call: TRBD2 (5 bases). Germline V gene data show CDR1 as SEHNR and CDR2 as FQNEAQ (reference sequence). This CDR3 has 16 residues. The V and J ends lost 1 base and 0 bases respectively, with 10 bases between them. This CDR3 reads CASSLESGSSYNEQFF. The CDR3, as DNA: TGTGCCAGCAGCTTAGAATCGGGGAGCTCCTACAATGAGCAGTTCTTC. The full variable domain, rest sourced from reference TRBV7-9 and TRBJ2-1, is DTGVSQNPRHKITKRGQNVTFRCDPISEHNRLYWYRQTLGQGPEFLTYFQNEAQLEKSRLLSDRFSAERPKGSFSTLEIQRTEQGDSAMYLCASSLESGSSYNEQFFGPGTRLTVL.

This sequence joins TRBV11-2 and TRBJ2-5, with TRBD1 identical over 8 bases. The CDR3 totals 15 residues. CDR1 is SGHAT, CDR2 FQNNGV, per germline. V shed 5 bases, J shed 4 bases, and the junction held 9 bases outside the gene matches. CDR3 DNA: TGTGCCAGCAGCCCCGGACAGGGCAGGTTAGAGACCCAGTACTTC. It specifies CASSPGQGRLETQYF.

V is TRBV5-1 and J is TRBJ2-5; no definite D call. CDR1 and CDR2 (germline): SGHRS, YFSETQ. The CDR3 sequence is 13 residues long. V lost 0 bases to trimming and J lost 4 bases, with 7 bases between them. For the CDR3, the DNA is TGCGCCAGCAGCTTGGGACGGAGAGAGACCCAGTACTTC. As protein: CASSLGRRETQYF. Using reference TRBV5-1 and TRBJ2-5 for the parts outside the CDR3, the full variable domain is KAGVTQTPRYLIKTRGQQVTLSCSPISGHRSVSWYQQTPGQGLQFLFEYFSETQRNKGNFPGRFSGRQFSNSRSEMNVSTLELGDSALYLCASSLGRRETQYFGPGTRLLVL.

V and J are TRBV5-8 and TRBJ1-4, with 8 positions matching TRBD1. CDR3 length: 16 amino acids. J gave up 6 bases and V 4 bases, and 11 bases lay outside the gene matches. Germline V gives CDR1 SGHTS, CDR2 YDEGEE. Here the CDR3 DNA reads TGTGCCAGCAGCAAGGCCCCACAGGGGGTTGATGAAAAACTGTTTTTT. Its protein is CASSKAPQGVDEKLFF.

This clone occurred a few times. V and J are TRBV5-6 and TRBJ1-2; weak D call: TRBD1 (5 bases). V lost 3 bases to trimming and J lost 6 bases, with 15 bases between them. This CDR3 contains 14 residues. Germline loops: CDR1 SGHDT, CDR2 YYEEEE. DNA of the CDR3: TGTGCCAGCAGCTCGAGGTTGGGGACTCATGGCTACACCTTC. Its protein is CASSSRLGTHGYTF.

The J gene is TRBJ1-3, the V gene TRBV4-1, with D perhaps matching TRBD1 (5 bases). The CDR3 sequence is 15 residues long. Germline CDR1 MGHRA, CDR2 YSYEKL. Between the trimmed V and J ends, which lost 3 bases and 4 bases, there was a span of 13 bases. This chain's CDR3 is CASSHGWGEGNTIYF. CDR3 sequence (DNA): TGCGCCAGCAGCCACGGTTGGGGGGAGGGAAACACCATATATTTT.

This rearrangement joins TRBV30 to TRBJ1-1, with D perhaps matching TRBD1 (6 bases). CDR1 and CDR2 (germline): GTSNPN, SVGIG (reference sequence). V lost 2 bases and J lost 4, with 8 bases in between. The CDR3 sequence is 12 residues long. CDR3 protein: CAWSRGSTEAFF. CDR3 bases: TGTGCCTGGAGTAGGGGGAGCACTGAAGCTTTCTTT.

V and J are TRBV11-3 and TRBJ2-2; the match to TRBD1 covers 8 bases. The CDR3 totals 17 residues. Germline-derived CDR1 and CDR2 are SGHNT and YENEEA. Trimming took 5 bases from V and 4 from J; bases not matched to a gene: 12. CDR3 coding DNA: TGTGCCAGCAGCCTAGCCCAGGGGGCAAGGGTCACCGGGGAGCTGTTTTTT. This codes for CASSLAQGARVTGELFF.

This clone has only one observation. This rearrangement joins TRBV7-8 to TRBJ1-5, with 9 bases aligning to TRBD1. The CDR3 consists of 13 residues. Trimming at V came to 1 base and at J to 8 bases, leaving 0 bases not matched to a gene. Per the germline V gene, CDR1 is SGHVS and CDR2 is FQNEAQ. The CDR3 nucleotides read TGTGCCAGCAGCTTAGGACAGGGGGAGCCCCAGCATTTT. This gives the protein CASSLGQGEPQHF.

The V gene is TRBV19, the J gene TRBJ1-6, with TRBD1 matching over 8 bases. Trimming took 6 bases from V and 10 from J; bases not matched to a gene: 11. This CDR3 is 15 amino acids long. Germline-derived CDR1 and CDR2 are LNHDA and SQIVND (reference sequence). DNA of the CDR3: TGTGCCAGTAGCGGACAGGGACTTCGATTCTCACCCCTCCACTTT. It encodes CASSGQGLRFSPLHF.

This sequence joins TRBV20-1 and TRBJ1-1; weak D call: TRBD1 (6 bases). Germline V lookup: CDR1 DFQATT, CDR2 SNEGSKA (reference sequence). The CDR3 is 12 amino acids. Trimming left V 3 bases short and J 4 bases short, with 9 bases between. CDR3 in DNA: TGCAGTGCTAGTGAACAGGGCACTGAAGCTTTCTTT. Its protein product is CSASEQGTEAFF.

The CDR3 region is CATRLAATYEQYF. The CDR3 bases are TGTGCCACCCGACTAGCGGCAACCTACGAGCAGTACTTC. The chain couples TRBV2 to TRBJ2-7; 9 bases fit TRBD2. CDR1 is SNHLY and CDR2 is FYNNEI in the germline V gene. Trimming at V came to 10 bases and at J to 2 bases, leaving 6 bases not matched to a gene. This CDR3 spans 13 amino acids.

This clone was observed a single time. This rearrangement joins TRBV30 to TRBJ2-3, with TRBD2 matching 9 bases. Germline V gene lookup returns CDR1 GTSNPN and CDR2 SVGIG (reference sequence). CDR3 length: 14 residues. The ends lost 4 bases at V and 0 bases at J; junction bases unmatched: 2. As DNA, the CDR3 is TGTGCCTGGACTAGCGGGGTGAGCACAGATACGCAGTATTTT. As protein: CAWTSGVSTDTQYF.

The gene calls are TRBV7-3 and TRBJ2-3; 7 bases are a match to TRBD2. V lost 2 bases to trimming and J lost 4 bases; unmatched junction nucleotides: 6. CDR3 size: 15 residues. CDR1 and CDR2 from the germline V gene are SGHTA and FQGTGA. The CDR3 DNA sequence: TGTGCCAGCAGCTTACGGGGGGAAGTGGCAGATACGCAGTATTTT. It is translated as CASSLRGEVADTQYF.

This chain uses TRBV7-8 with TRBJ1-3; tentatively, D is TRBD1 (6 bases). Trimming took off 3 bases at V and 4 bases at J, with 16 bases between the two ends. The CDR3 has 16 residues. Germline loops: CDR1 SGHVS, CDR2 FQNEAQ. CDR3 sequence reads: CASSLITGPLGNTIYF. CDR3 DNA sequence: TGTGCCAGCAGCTTGATTACAGGGCCTTTAGGAAACACCATATATTTT.

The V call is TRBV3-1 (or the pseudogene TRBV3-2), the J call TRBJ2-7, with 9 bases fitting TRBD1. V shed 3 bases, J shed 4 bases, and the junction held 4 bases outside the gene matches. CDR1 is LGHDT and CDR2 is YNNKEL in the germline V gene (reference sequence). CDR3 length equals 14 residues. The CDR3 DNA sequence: TGTGCCAGCAGCCAGGCGGGACAGGGTTACGAGCAGTACTTC. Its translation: CASSQAGQGYEQYF.

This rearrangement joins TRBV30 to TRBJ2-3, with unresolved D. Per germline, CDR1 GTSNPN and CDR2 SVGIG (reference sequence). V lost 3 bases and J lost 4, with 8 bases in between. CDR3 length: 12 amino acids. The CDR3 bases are TGTGCCTGGAGAGAGGCGGCAGATACGCAGTATTTT. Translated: CAWREAADTQYF.

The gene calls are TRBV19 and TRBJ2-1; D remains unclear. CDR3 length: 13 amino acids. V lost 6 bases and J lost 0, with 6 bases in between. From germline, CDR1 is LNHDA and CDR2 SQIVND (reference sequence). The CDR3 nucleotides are TGTGCCAGTAGGGCAAGCTCCTACAATGAGCAGTTCTTC. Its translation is CASRASSYNEQFF.